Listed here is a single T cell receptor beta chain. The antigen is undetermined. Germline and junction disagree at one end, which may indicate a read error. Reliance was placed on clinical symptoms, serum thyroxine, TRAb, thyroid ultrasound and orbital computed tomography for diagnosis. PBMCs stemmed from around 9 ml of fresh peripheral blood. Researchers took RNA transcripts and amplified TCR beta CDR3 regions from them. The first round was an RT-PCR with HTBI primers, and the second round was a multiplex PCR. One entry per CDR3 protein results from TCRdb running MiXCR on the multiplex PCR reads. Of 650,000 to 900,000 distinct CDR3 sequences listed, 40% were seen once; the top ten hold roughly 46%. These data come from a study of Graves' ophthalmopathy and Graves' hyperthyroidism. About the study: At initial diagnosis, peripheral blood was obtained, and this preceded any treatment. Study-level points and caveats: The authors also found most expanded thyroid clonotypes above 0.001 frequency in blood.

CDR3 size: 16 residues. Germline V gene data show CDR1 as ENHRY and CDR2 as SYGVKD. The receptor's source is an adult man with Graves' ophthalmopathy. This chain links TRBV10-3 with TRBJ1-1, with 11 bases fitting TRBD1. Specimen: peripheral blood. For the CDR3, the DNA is TGTGCCATCAGGAGACCGGGACAGGGGGTAGACACTGAAGCTTCCTTT. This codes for CAIRRPGQGVDTEASF.